Listed here is a single T cell receptor (beta chain). TCRdb's copy holds only in-frame clones and misses some; the assay was immunoSEQ multiplex PCR. Seen here are tens of thousands of clones, 70% to 80% observed once, and the top ten hold approximately 12%. V lost 5 bases and J lost 4; bases outside the gene matches: 14. CDR3 length: 18 residues. Germline assignment: CDR1 SGHVS and CDR2 FQNEAQ. The sample is drawn from a study of blood T cell repertoires in COVID-19. Study summary: The origin of the acute and convalescent COVID-19 samples was the United States, Italy and Spain. In each case, the material was cDNA or gDNA derived from T cells, B-cell-depleted T cells, or PBMCs.

The sequenced sample consisted of peripheral blood. This chain connects TRBV7-8 to TRBJ2-7; 13 nucleotides agree with TRBD2. This sequence was found in a human donor in a cohort sampled during active COVID-19. The CDR3 region has the DNA TGTGCCAGCAGCCAAAGGACAGGGACTAGCGGGGTGGGTTACGAGCAGTACGTC. Its translation is CASSQRTGTSGVGYEQYV.